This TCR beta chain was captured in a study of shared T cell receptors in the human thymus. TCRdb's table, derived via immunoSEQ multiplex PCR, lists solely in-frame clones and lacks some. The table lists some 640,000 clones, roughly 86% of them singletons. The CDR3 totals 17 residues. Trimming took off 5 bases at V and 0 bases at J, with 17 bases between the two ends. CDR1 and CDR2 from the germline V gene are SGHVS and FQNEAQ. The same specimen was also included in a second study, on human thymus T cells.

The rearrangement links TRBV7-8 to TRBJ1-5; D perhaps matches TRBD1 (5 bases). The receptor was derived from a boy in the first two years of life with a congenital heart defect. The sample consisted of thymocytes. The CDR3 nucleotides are TGTGCCAGCAGCCCCTTGCCCGAAGGGGTTAGCAATCAGCCCCAGCATTTT. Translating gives CASSPLPEGVSNQPQHF.